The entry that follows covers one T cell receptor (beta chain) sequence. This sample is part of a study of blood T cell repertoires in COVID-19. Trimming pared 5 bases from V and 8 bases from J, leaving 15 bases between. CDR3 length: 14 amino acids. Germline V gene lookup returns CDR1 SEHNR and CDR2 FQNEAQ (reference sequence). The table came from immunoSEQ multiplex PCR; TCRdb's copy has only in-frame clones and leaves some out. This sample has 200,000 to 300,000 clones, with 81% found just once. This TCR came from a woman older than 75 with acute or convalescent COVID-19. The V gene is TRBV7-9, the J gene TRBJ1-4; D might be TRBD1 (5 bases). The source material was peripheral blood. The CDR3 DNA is TGTGCCAGCAGCCAGGGTTCGGTCCGGGAAAAACTGTTTTTT. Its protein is CASSQGSVREKLFF.